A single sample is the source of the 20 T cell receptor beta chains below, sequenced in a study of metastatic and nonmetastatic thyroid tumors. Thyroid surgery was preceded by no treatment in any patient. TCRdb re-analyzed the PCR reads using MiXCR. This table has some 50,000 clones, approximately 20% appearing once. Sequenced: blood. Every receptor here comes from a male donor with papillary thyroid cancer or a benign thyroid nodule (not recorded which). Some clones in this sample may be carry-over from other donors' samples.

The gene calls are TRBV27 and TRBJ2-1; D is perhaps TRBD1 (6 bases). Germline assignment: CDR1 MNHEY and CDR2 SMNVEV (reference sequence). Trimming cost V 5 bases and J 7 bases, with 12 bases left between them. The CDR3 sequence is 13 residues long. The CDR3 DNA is TGTGCCAGCAGTCTCACAGGGCTAAATGAGCAGTTCTTC. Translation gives CASSLTGLNEQFF.

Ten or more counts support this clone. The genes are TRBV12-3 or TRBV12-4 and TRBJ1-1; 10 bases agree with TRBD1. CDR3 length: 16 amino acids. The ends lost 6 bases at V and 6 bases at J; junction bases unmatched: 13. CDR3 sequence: CASRAPGQGPEPEAFF. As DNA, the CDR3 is TGTGCCAGCAGGGCACCGGGACAGGGGCCCGAGCCTGAAGCTTTCTTT.

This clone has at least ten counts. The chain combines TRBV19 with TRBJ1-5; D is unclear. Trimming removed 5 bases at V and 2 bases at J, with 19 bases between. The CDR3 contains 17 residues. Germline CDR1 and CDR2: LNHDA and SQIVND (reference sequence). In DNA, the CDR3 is TGTGCCAGTAGTGCCCCCTATCGGTCCACGGGCAATCAGCCCCAGCATTTT. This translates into CASSAPYRSTGNQPQHF.

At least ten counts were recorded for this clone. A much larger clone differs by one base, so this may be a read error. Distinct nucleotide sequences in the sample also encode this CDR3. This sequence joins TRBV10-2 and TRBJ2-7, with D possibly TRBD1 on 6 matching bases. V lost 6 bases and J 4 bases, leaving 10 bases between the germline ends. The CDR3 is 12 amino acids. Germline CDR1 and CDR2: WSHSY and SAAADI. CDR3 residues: CASRDSPYEQYF. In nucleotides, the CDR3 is TGCGCCAGCAGGGACAGCCCATACGAGCAGTACTTC.

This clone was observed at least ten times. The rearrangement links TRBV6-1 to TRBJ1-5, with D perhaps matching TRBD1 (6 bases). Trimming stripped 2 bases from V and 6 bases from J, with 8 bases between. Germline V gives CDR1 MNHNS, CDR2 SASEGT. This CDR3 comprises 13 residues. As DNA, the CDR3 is TGTGCCAGCAGTGAAAGGGGGATTCAGCCCCAGCATTTT. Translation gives CASSERGIQPQHF.

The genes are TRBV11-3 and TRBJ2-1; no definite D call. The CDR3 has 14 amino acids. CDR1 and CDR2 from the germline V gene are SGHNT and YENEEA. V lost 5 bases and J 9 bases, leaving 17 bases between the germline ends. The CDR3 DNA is TGTGCCAGCAGCCCCAATTCCTTGGTCTTTGAGCAGTTCTTC. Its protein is CASSPNSLVFEQFF.

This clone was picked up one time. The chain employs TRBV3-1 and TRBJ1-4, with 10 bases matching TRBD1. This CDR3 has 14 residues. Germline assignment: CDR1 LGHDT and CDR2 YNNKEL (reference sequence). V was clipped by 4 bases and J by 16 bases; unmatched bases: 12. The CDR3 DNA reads TGTGCCAGCAGCCTAACCGGGACAGGGGATTATCCGTTTTTT. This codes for CASSLTGTGDYPFF.

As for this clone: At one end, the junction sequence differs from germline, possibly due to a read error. This chain's CDR3 is CATSSSCGSGSNVLTF. CDR3 bases: TGTGCCACCAGCAGCTCATGTGGCTCTGGGTCCAACGTCCTGACTTTC. The chain links TRBV15 to TRBJ2-6, with D unresolved. The CDR3 has 16 residues. In germline, CDR1 is LNHNV, CDR2 YYDKDF (reference sequence).

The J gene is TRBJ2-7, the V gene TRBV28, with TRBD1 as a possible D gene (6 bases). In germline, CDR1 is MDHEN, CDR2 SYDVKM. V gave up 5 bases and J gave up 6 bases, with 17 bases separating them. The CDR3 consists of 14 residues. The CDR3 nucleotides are TGTGCCAGCAGTGTCGCAGGGACAACCAGCGAGCAGTACTTC. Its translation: CASSVAGTTSEQYF. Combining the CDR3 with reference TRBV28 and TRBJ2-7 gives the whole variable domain DVKVTQSSRYLVKRTGEKVFLECVQDMDHENMFWYRQDPGLGLRLIYFSYDVKMKEKGDIPEGYSVSREKKERFSLILESASTNQTSMYLCASSVAGTTSEQYFGPGTRLTVT.

CDR3 amino acids: CASSVGTNRGEQFF. As DNA, the CDR3 is TGTGCCAGCAGCGTCGGGACTAATCGGGGGGAGCAGTTCTTC. The chain joins TRBV9 to TRBJ2-1; TRBD2 agrees at 7 bases. V gave up 2 bases and J gave up 10 bases; unmatched junction bases: 9. Germline V lookup: CDR1 SGDLS, CDR2 YYNGEE. The CDR3 extends over 14 amino acids.

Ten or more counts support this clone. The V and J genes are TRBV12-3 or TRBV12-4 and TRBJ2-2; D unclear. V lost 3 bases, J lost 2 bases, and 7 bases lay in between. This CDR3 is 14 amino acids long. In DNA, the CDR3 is TGTGCCAGCAGTTTGGAACTAAACACCGGGGAGCTGTTTTTT. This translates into CASSLELNTGELFF.

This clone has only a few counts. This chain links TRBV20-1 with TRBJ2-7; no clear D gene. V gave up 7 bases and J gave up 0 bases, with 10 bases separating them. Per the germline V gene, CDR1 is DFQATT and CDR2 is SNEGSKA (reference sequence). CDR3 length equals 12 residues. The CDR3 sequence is CSVHQSSYEQYF. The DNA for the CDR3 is TGCAGTGTACACCAGAGCTCCTACGAGCAGTACTTC.

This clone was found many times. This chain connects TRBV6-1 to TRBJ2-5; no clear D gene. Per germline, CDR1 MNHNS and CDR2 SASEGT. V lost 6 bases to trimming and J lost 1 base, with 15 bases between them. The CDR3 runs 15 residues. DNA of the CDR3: TGTGCCAGCAGGGGTCACGACCGTATCCAAGAGACCCAGTACTTC. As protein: CASRGHDRIQETQYF.

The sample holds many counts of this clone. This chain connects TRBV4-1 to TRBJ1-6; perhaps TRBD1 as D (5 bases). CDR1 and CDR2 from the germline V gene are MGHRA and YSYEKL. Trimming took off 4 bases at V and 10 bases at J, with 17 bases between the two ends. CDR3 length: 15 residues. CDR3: CASSLGGGFGSPLHF. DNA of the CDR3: TGCGCCAGCAGCCTGGGGGGGGGGTTCGGCTCACCCCTCCACTTT.

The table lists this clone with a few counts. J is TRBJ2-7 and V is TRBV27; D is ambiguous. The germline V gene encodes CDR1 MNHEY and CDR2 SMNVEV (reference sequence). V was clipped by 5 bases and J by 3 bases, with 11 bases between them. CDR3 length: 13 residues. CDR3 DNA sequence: TGTGCCAGCAGTCCTCAGGAAAGCTACGAGCAGTACTTC. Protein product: CASSPQESYEQYF.

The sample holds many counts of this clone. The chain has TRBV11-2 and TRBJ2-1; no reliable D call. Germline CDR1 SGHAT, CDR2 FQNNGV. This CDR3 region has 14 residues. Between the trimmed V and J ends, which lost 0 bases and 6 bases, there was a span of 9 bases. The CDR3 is CASSLDWRINEQFF. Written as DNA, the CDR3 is TGTGCCAGCAGCTTAGATTGGCGAATCAATGAGCAGTTCTTC.

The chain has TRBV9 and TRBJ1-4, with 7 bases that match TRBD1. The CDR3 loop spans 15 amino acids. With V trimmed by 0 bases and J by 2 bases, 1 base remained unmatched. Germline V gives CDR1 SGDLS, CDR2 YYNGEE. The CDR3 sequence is CASSVGGQTNEKLFF. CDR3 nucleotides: TGTGCCAGCAGCGTAGGGGGACAGACTAATGAAAAACTGTTTTTT.

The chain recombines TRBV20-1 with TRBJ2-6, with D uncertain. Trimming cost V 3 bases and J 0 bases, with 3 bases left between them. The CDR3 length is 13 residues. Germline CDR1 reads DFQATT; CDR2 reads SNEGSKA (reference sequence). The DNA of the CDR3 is TGCAGTGCTAGGGACTCTGGGGCCAACGTCCTGACTTTC. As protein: CSARDSGANVLTF.

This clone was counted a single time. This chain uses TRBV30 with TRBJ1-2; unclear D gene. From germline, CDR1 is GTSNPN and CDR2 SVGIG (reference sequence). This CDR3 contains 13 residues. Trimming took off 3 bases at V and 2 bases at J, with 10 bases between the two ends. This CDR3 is CAWRYASNYGYTF. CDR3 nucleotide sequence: TGTGCCTGGAGATACGCCAGCAACTATGGCTACACCTTC.

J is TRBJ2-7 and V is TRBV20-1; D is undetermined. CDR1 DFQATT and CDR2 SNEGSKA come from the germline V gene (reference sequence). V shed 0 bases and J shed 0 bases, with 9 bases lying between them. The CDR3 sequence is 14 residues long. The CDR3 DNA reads TGCAGTGCTAGAGATCTCGGCCACTCCTACGAGCAGTACTTC. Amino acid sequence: CSARDLGHSYEQYF.